The rows below give T cell receptor beta chains drawn from one sample of a study of preoperative IRX-2 immunotherapy in early breast cancer. Produced via immunoSEQ multiplex PCR; TCRdb's table is partial and in-frame only. The repertoire holds 95,000 to 100,000 clones, with 80% to 90% as singletons. The starting material was tumor tissue, obtained after IRX-2 immunotherapy. Receptor source: a human donor with breast cancer. CDR3s include the opening cysteine and the closing phenylalanine or tryptophan. Fields, in order: CDR3 DNA, CDR3 protein, clone size, D gene, V gene, J gene. A D gene is named only where the DNA matches it firmly. Clone size, where shown, is once, few, many, or a class for clones that have expanded.

DNA: TGCGCCAGCAGCTTGGGGCAGGGCTCGAACTATGGCTACACCTTC
CDR3: CASSLGQGSNYGYTF
size: NA
D: NA
V: TRBV5-1
J: TRBJ1-2

DNA: TGTGCCTGGAGTTCACAGTATGAGCAGTACTTC
CDR3: CAWSSQYEQYF
size: NA
D: NA
V: TRBV30
J: TRBJ2-7

DNA: TGTGCCAGCAGCTTAGCGCTAAGTAATCAGCCCCAGCATTTT
CDR3: CASSLALSNQPQHF
size: few
D: NA
V: TRBV7-1
J: TRBJ1-5

DNA: TGTGCCAGTAGTAGTGAGGGACTCGGCACTACTGAAGCTTTCTTT
CDR3: CASSSEGLGTTEAFF
size: NA
D: NA
V: TRBV19
J: TRBJ1-1

DNA: TGTGCCAGTAGCCCTGGACAGGGGGCTTATCAGCCCCAGCATTTT
CDR3: CASSPGQGAYQPQHF
size: NA
D: TRBD1
V: TRBV19
J: TRBJ1-5

DNA: TGTGCCACCAGCAACGGGCGCATCGTCTCTCAGAACACCATATATTTT
CDR3: CATSNGRIVSQNTIYF
size: NA
D: NA
V: TRBV15
J: TRBJ1-3

DNA: TGTGCCAGTACTACGAGGTTGGGGACAGGACTTTATCAGCAGTACTTT
CDR3: CASTTRLGTGLYQQYF
size: NA
D: TRBD1
V: TRBV19
J: TRBJ2-7

DNA: TGCGCCAGCAGTTTGGGACCTACGAACACTGAAGCTTTCTTT
CDR3: CASSLGPTNTEAFF
size: NA
D: NA
V: TRBV5-1
J: TRBJ1-1

DNA: TGTGCCAGCAGATCCCTACCTGGCGAGCAGTACTTC
CDR3: CASRSLPGEQYF
size: once
D: NA
V: TRBV6-8
J: TRBJ2-7

DNA: TGCGCCAGTGGTCTAGCCCGATACAATGAGCAGTTCTTC
CDR3: CASGLARYNEQFF
size: NA
D: NA
V: TRBV10-2
J: TRBJ2-1

DNA: TGTGCCAGCAGTGATACAGGGTTGAACACTGAAGCTTTCTTT
CDR3: CASSDTGLNTEAFF
size: NA
D: NA
V: TRBV7-5
J: TRBJ1-1

DNA: TGCGCCAGCAGTGAGTACGGGGGCCCGAGCTCCTACGAGCAGTACTTC
CDR3: CASSEYGGPSSYEQYF
size: NA
D: NA
V: TRBV10-1
J: TRBJ2-7

DNA: TGCGCCAGCAGCCGCCGATCCACAGATACGCAGTATTTT
CDR3: CASSRRSTDTQYF
size: NA
D: NA
V: TRBV23-1
J: TRBJ2-3

DNA: TGTGCCAGTAGTATTAGCCCCGGCGGCGGGGAGCTGTTTTTT
CDR3: CASSISPGGGELFF
size: NA
D: NA
V: TRBV19
J: TRBJ2-2

DNA: TGTGCCAGCTCACCCAGGAGGGGGATCTCTGGAAACACCATATATTTT
CDR3: CASSPRRGISGNTIYF
size: NA
D: NA
V: TRBV18
J: TRBJ1-3

DNA: TGTGCCAGCAGTTACTCGAGTGGGACAGGGAGGAGGGCTGAAGCTTTCTTT
CDR3: CASSYSSGTGRRAEAFF
size: NA
D: TRBD1
V: TRBV6-8
J: TRBJ1-1

DNA: TGTGCCTGGAGTGCCTCAGGGGAGCTGTTTTTT
CDR3: CAWSASGELFF
size: NA
D: NA
V: TRBV30
J: TRBJ2-2

DNA: TGTGCCAGCAGCCAGGGAATCGTCTACACTGAAGCTTTCTTT
CDR3: CASSQGIVYTEAFF
size: NA
D: NA
V: TRBV6-8
J: TRBJ1-1

DNA: TGTGCCAGTAGTATCCGACTAGCGGGAAACACCGGGGAGCTGTTTTTT
CDR3: CASSIRLAGNTGELFF
size: NA
D: TRBD2
V: TRBV19
J: TRBJ2-2

DNA: TGCGCCAGCAGCCGGGACCCAAGCTCTGGGGCCAACGTCCTGACTTTC
CDR3: CASSRDPSSGANVLTF
size: NA
D: NA
V: TRBV5-1
J: TRBJ2-6

DNA: TGTGCCAGCAGACCACCTTGGGGGTCAGCGAACACTGAAGCTTTCTTT
CDR3: CASRPPWGSANTEAFF
size: NA
D: NA
V: TRBV6-8
J: TRBJ1-1

DNA: TGTGCCACCAGCAACCCAATAGGGGTTGGGGCAGATACGCAGTATTTT
CDR3: CATSNPIGVGADTQYF
size: NA
D: NA
V: TRBV15
J: TRBJ2-3

DNA: TGTGCCAGCAGCCGAACCAGGGACGGGGAGCAGTACTTC
CDR3: CASSRTRDGEQYF
size: NA
D: NA
V: TRBV14
J: TRBJ2-7

DNA: TGTGCCAGCAGCGCTTTAGCGGGAGGGAACAATGAGCAGTTCTTC
CDR3: CASSALAGGNNEQFF
size: NA
D: TRBD2
V: TRBV11-3
J: TRBJ2-1

DNA: TGTGCCAGCAGTGGCCCCTGGGGGTTGTACACCGGGGAGCTGTTTTTT
CDR3: CASSGPWGLYTGELFF
size: NA
D: NA
V: TRBV25-1
J: TRBJ2-2

DNA: TGTGCCAGCAGCTTAGGGGTCGCGGGAGGGCCGTTTGATGAGCAGTTCTTC
CDR3: CASSLGVAGGPFDEQFF
size: NA
D: TRBD2
V: TRBV7-6
J: TRBJ2-1

DNA: TGTGCCACCAGCAGAGTGACCGGGGGGGAAGAGACCCAGTACTTC
CDR3: CATSRVTGGEETQYF
size: NA
D: TRBD2
V: TRBV15
J: TRBJ2-5

DNA: TGCAGCGTGGAGGGCCCCTCCTACGAGCAGTACTTC
CDR3: CSVEGPSYEQYF
size: NA
D: NA
V: TRBV29-1
J: TRBJ2-7

DNA: TGCGCCAGCAGCTCATTTATGGACAGCTCCAATGAGCAGTTCTTC
CDR3: CASSSFMDSSNEQFF
size: NA
D: NA
V: TRBV5-1
J: TRBJ2-1

DNA: TGTGCCATCAAAGACAGGGCCCCTGGGGCCAACGTCCTGACTTTC
CDR3: CAIKDRAPGANVLTF
size: NA
D: TRBD1
V: TRBV6-8
J: TRBJ2-6

DNA: TGTGCCAGCAGCTTAGAAGAAGGACAAGACTACACCTTC
CDR3: CASSLEEGQDYTF
size: NA
D: NA
V: TRBV7-1
J: TRBJ1-2

DNA: TGTGCCAGTAGCGGGAGTTCAGAGACCCAGTACTTC
CDR3: CASSGSSETQYF
size: once
D: NA
V: TRBV19
J: TRBJ2-5

DNA: TGCGCCAGCAGCATACCCCTAGCGGGAACTTCCTACGAGCAGTACTTC
CDR3: CASSIPLAGTSYEQYF
size: once
D: TRBD2
V: TRBV5-1
J: TRBJ2-7

DNA: TGTGCCAGCTCACCACCAAACAGGGGCTTTGAGCCCCAGCATTTT
CDR3: CASSPPNRGFEPQHF
size: NA
D: TRBD1
V: TRBV18
J: TRBJ1-5

DNA: TGTGCCAGTAGTACAACGACAGGGTACGAGCAGTACTTC
CDR3: CASSTTTGYEQYF
size: NA
D: TRBD1
V: TRBV19
J: TRBJ2-7

DNA: TGTGCCAGCATTACAAAGGAAAGCGGGTACGGCGAGACCCAGTACTTC
CDR3: CASITKESGYGETQYF
size: NA
D: NA
V: TRBV6-8
J: TRBJ2-5

DNA: TGTGCCAGCGGCCAGGGAGTCCCAGATACGCAGTATTTT
CDR3: CASGQGVPDTQYF
size: NA
D: NA
V: TRBV28
J: TRBJ2-3

DNA: TGTGCCAGCCGACGCCGCCCACCGGGTCAGCCCCAGCATTTT
CDR3: CASRRRPPGQPQHF
size: NA
D: NA
V: TRBV28
J: TRBJ1-5

DNA: TGTGCCAGCAGCTTTAAAGGGGGCTACGAGCAGTACTTC
CDR3: CASSFKGGYEQYF
size: NA
D: NA
V: TRBV7-1
J: TRBJ2-7

DNA: TGCAGCGTTGAGAGGGGTTTGGGACATGGCTACACCTTC
CDR3: CSVERGLGHGYTF
size: NA
D: NA
V: TRBV29-1
J: TRBJ1-2

DNA: TGTGCCACCTCGTTGGGGGGGGCCACCACAGATACGCAGTATTTT
CDR3: CATSLGGATTDTQYF
size: NA
D: NA
V: TRBV27
J: TRBJ2-3

DNA: TGTGCTAGTGGTTTGGTACTAAGCGGGAGGGCTCAAGAGACCCAGTACTTC
CDR3: CASGLVLSGRAQETQYF
size: few
D: TRBD2
V: TRBV12-5
J: TRBJ2-5

DNA: TGCAGCCCCCCGGGATGGAAGGGTGAAATTAATGAAAAACTGTTTTTT
CDR3: CSPPGWKGEINEKLFF
size: once
D: NA
V: TRBV29-1
J: TRBJ1-4

DNA: TGTGCCAGCAGTCTACCAGGGGAAATGGGCACTGAAGCTTTCTTT
CDR3: CASSLPGEMGTEAFF
size: NA
D: NA
V: TRBV28
J: TRBJ1-1

DNA: TGTGCCAGCAGCTTAGCCGGGACAAGGAACACTGAAGCTTTCTTT
CDR3: CASSLAGTRNTEAFF
size: few
D: NA
V: TRBV7-6
J: TRBJ1-1

DNA: TGTGCCAGCAGGATGCTAGCGGCGGAGACCCAGTACTTC
CDR3: CASRMLAAETQYF
size: NA
D: TRBD2
V: TRBV2
J: TRBJ2-5

DNA: TGTGCCAGTAGTATAGAGGGGAGACAGGGACACCAAGAGACCCAGTACTTC
CDR3: CASSIEGRQGHQETQYF
size: NA
D: TRBD1
V: TRBV19
J: TRBJ2-5

DNA: TGTGCCAGCAGCGATTCTCAGGGTATGCCTGGAAACACCATATATTTT
CDR3: CASSDSQGMPGNTIYF
size: NA
D: NA
V: TRBV14
J: TRBJ1-3

DNA: TGTGCCAGCAGTAGAAGACGACAGCCCCAGCATTTT
CDR3: CASSRRRQPQHF
size: NA
D: NA
V: TRBV28
J: TRBJ1-5

DNA: TGTGCCTGGAGTGTGGAGTTAGGAAACACCATATATTTT
CDR3: CAWSVELGNTIYF
size: NA
D: NA
V: TRBV30
J: TRBJ1-3